A selection of T cell receptor beta chains follows, all from one sample in a study of shared clonotypes between healthy human individuals. Produced via immunoSEQ multiplex PCR; TCRdb's table is partial and in-frame only. This sample has a few million clones, with roughly 95% found just once. Specimen: naive CD4+ T cells sorted from blood. These receptors were collected from a man younger than 35 in good health. Both conserved end residues are part of each CDR3. The order of the fields is V gene, D gene, J gene, CDR3 protein, CDR3 DNA. The D gene is left open where the match is weak.

V: TRBV11-2
D: TRBD1
J: TRBJ2-7
CDR3: CASSFKGQGLTYEQYF
DNA: TGTGCCAGCAGCTTCAAAGGACAGGGCCTAACCTACGAGCAGTACTTC

V: TRBV28
D: -
J: TRBJ1-2
CDR3: CASSFAQAQGVYGYTF
DNA: TGTGCCAGCAGTTTTGCTCAAGCCCAGGGTGTCTATGGCTACACCTTC

V: TRBV5-1
D: -
J: TRBJ1-3
CDR3: CASRGSALSGNTIYF
DNA: TGCGCCAGCCGGGGGAGTGCCCTCTCTGGAAACACCATATATTTT

V: TRBV28
D: -
J: TRBJ1-5
CDR3: CASSFSGRGGDVGNQPQHF
DNA: TGTGCCAGCAGTTTTTCGGGACGCGGTGGGGATGTGGGCAATCAGCCCCAGCATTTT

V: TRBV28
D: -
J: TRBJ1-1
CDR3: CASSPTEWYTEAFF
DNA: TGTGCCAGCAGTCCGACAGAATGGTACACTGAAGCTTTCTTT

V: TRBV7-9
D: -
J: TRBJ1-4
CDR3: CASSLTTSGEKLFF
DNA: TGTGCCAGCAGCTTAACAACCTCAGGGGAAAAACTGTTTTTT

V: TRBV9
D: TRBD1
J: TRBJ2-2
CDR3: CASSVGVSGTGNTGELFF
DNA: TGTGCCAGCAGCGTAGGGGTCTCCGGGACAGGGAACACCGGGGAGCTGTTTTTT

V: TRBV28
D: -
J: TRBJ2-1
CDR3: CASSLASATQNEQFF
DNA: TGTGCCAGCAGTTTAGCTAGCGCGACACAAAATGAGCAGTTCTTC

V: TRBV5-1
D: -
J: TRBJ1-1
CDR3: CASSLEGQGGNTEAFF
DNA: TGCGCCAGCAGCTTGGAGGGTCAGGGAGGGAACACTGAAGCTTTCTTT

V: TRBV6-5
D: TRBD2
J: TRBJ2-3
CDR3: CASRVQRERDTQYF
DNA: TGTGCCAGCAGAGTCCAGCGGGAGAGGGATACGCAGTATTTT

V: TRBV7-8
D: TRBD1
J: TRBJ2-7
CDR3: CASSLSRDRSYEQYF
DNA: TGTGCCAGCAGCTTATCCAGGGACAGGTCCTACGAGCAGTACTTC

V: TRBV5-1
D: TRBD1
J: TRBJ2-5
CDR3: CASSSGQGQETQYF
DNA: TGCGCCAGCAGCTCTGGACAGGGACAAGAGACCCAGTACTTC

V: TRBV7-9
D: -
J: TRBJ1-2
CDR3: CASSLTGQNYGYTF
DNA: TGTGCCAGCAGCTTGACGGGGCAAAACTATGGCTACACCTTC

V: TRBV4-1
D: -
J: TRBJ1-1
CDR3: CASSQIGRGNTEAFF
DNA: TGCGCCAGCAGCCAAATAGGGAGGGGGAACACTGAAGCTTTCTTT

V: TRBV7-2
D: TRBD1
J: TRBJ1-5
CDR3: CASSLRGLQPQHF
DNA: TGTGCCAGCAGCTTAAGGGGGCTGCAGCCCCAGCATTTT

V: TRBV11-2
D: -
J: TRBJ2-7
CDR3: CASSIGTEYEQYF
DNA: TGTGCCAGCAGCATCGGGACTGAGTACGAGCAGTACTTC